This T cell receptor beta chain was recorded in a study of T cell repertoires in cytomegalovirus infection. Via MiXCR, TCRdb re-called the reads, giving one row per CDR3 protein. The sample holds about 190,000 distinct CDR3 sequences, roughly 9% seen once. CDR1 is ENHRY, CDR2 SYGVKD, per germline. The CDR3 spans 14 residues. Trimming took off 5 bases at V and 3 bases at J, with 13 bases between the two ends. This clonotype appeared many times. The TCR originated in a human donor in good health (CMV status not recorded). Some clones in this sample may be carry-over from other donors' samples. Sequencing used PBMCs. The rearrangement uses TRBV10-3 and TRBJ1-1; possible D gene TRBD1, 6 bases. CDR3 DNA: TGTGCCATCAGTCGACAACAGGGAGACACTGAAGCTTTCTTT. Translation: CAISRQQGDTEAFF.